This T cell receptor (beta chain) was recovered during a study of T cells after posttransplantation cyclophosphamide. The germline gives CDR1 MNHNY, CDR2 SVGAGI (reference sequence). V was trimmed by 8 bases and J by 6 bases, leaving 18 bases between them. The CDR3 covers 14 residues. Controls had myeloablative marrow grafts with methotrexate and calcineurin inhibitor, sampled at 1 year. This clone was recorded once. The antigen remains undetermined. Libraries were prepared by immunoSEQ multiplex PCR; TCRdb keeps only in-frame clonotypes and omits some of them. Among tens of thousands of clones listed, more than 80% were seen once. Study-wide results and limits: After PTCy, TRB diversity resembled that of CNI/methotrexate controls. Skin or GI-infiltrating T cells shared few TRB sequences with blood. Donor-recipient repertoire similarity was low at 1-2 months, rising over year one.

The TCR sequence derives from a female patient younger than 45 who received an allogeneic stem cell transplant from an unrelated donor, was CMV-positive, and had acute and chronic GVHD. The graft donor may account for some of the T cells. The starting material was PBMCs, obtained less than 400 days after allogeneic stem cell transplant with calcineurin inhibitor and methotrexate. The chain couples TRBV6-6 to TRBJ2-3; the D gene is possibly TRBD2 (6 bases). The CDR3 nucleotides are TGTGCCAGCTGGGGACTCCCGCTATCCGATACGCAGTATTTT. Translated: CASWGLPLSDTQYF.